This section outlines one T cell receptor beta chain sequence together with its context. This record comes from a study of blood T cell repertoires in COVID-19. In the original analysis: Nucleated cell number was recorded as an estimate derived from reference gene primer amplification. Method: immunoSEQ multiplex PCR; TCRdb's copy keeps in-frame clones and lacks some. Clone size and the V and J calls come from that table; the DNA yielded D and trimming. The repertoire holds about 260,000 clones, with roughly 88% as singletons. Germline V gene sequence: CDR1 LGHNA, CDR2 YSLEER. This CDR3 spans 18 amino acids. Trimming took off 2 bases at V and 0 bases at J, with 18 bases between the two ends.

The TCR originated in a human donor in a cohort sampled during active COVID-19. The rearrangement joins TRBV4-3 to TRBJ2-3; D perhaps matches TRBD1 (6 bases). The sample taken for sequencing was peripheral blood. The CDR3: CASSQLSAGTSSTDTQYF. In DNA, the CDR3 is TGCGCCAGCAGCCAACTATCAGCCGGGACATCTAGCACAGATACGCAGTATTTT.